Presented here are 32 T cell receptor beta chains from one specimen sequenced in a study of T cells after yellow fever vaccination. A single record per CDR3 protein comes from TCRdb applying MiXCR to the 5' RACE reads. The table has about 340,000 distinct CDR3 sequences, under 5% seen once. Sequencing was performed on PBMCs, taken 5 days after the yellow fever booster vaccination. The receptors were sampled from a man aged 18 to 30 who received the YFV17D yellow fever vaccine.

This CDR3 is CSARGREQFF. The CDR3 DNA reads TGCAGTGCTAGAGGCCGGGAGCAGTTCTTC. J is TRBJ2-1 and V is TRBV20-1; D call uncertain. V dropped 1 base and J dropped 10 bases, with 5 bases sitting between them. The length of the CDR3 is 10 residues. The germline CDR1 and CDR2 sequences are DFQATT and SNEGSKA (reference sequence).

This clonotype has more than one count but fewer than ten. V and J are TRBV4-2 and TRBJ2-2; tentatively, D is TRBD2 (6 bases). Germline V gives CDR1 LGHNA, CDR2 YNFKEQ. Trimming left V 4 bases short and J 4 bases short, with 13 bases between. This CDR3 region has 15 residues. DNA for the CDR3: TGTGCCAGCAGCCTAAACCGGGACTTCACCGGGGAGCTGTTTTTT. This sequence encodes CASSLNRDFTGELFF.

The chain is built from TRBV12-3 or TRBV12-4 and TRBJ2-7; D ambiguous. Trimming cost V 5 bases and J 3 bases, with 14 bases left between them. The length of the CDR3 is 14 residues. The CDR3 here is CASSLRTASYEQYF. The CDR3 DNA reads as TGTGCCAGCAGTCTCCGGACGGCCAGCTACGAGCAGTACTTC.

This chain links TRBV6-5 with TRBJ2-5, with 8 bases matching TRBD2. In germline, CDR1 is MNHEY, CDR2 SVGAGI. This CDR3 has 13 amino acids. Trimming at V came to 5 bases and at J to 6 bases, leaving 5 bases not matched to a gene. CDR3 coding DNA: TGTGCCAGCAGTGGGACTAGTACGAAGACCCAGTACTTC. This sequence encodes CASSGTSTKTQYF.

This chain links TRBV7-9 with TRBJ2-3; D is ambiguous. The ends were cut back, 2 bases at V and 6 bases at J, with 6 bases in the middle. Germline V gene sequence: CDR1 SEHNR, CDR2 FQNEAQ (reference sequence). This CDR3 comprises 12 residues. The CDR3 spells CASSLLPDTQYF. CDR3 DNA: TGTGCCAGCAGCTTACTTCCGGATACGCAGTATTTT. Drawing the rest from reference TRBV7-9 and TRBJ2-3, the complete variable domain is DTGVSQNPRHKITKRGQNVTFRCDPISEHNRLYWYRQTLGQGPEFLTYFQNEAQLEKSRLLSDRFSAERPKGSFSTLEIQRTEQGDSAMYLCASSLLPDTQYFGPGTRLTVL.

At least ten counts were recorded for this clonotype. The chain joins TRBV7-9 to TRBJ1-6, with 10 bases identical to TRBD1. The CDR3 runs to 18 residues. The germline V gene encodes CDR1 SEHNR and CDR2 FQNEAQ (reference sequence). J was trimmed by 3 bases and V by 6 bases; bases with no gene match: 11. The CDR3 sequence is CASSRRQGAHLYNSPLHF. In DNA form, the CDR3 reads TGTGCCAGCAGTCGGAGACAGGGGGCTCACCTCTATAATTCACCCCTCCACTTT.

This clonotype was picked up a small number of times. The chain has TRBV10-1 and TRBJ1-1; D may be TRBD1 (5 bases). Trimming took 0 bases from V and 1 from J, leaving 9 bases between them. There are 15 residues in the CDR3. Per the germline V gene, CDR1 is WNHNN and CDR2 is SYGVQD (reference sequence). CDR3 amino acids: CASSESQGRNTEAFF. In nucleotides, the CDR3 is TGCGCCAGCAGTGAGTCCCAGGGCCGGAACACTGAAGCTTTCTTT.

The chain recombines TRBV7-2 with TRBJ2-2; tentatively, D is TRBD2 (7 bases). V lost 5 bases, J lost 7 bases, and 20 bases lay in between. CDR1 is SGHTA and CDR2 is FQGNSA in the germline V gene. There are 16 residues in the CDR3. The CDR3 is CASSKEMGGRNGELFF. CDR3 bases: TGTGCCAGCAGCAAGGAGATGGGGGGGCGTAACGGGGAGCTGTTTTTT. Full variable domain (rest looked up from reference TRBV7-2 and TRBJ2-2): GAGVSQSPSNKVTEKGKDVELRCDPISGHTALYWYRQSLGQGLEFLIYFQGNSAPDKSGLPSDRFSAERTGGSVSTLTIQRTQQEDSAVYLCASSKEMGGRNGELFFGEGSRLTVL.

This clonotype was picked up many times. The CDR3 DNA reads as TGTGCCAGCAGTTTTGGGGGCCCCGAGACCCAGTACTTC. Translation gives CASSFGGPETQYF. The chain joins TRBV12-3 or TRBV12-4 to TRBJ2-5; tentative D call: TRBD1 (6 bases). The CDR3 loop spans 13 amino acids. Trimming left V 3 bases short and J 5 bases short, with 10 bases between.

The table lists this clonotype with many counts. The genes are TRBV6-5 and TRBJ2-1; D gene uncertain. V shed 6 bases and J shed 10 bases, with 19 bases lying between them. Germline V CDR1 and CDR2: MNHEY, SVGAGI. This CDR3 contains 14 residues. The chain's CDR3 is CASSQLGNGDEQFF. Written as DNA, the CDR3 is TGTGCCAGCAGCCAATTAGGTAACGGAGACGAGCAGTTCTTC.

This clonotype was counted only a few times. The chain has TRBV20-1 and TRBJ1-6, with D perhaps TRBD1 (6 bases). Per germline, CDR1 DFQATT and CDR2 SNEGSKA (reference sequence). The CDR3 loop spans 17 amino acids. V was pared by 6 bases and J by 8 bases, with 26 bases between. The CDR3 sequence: CSAPPFGGAKADSPLHF. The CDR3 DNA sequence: TGCAGTGCCCCACCGTTTGGGGGGGCGAAGGCAGATTCACCCCTCCACTTT.

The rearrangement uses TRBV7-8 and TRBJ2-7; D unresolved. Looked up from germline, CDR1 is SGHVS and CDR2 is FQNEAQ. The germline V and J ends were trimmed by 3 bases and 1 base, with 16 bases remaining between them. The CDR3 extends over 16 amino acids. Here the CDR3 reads CASSFRRTSQSYEQYF. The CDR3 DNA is TGTGCCAGCAGCTTTCGAAGAACGTCGCAGTCCTACGAGCAGTACTTC.

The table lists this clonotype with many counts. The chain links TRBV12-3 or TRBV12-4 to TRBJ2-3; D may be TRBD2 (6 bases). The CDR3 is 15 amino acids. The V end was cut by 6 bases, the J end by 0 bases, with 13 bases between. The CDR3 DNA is TGTGCCAGCAGCCTCTGGGGAGGTAGCACAGATACGCAGTATTTT. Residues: CASSLWGGSTDTQYF.

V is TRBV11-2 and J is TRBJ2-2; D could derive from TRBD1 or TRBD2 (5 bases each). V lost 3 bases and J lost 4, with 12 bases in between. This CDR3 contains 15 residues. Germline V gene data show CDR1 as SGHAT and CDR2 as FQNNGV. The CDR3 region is CASSLPAGSTGELFF. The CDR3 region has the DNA TGTGCCAGCAGCTTGCCGGCAGGGAGCACCGGGGAGCTGTTTTTT.

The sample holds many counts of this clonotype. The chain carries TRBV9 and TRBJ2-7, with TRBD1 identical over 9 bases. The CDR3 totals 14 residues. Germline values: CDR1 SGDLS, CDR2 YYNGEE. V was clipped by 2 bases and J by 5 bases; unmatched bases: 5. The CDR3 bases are TGTGCCAGCAGCGTGGGACAGGGTAATCACGAGCAGTACTTC. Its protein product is CASSVGQGNHEQYF.

CDR3 residues: CASSPPRDDEQYF. Here the CDR3 DNA reads TGCGCCAGCAGCCCCCCCAGGGACGACGAGCAGTACTTC. This chain joins TRBV4-1 and TRBJ2-7; D possibly matches TRBD1 or TRBD2 (5 bases each). The CDR3 has 13 amino acids. The germline V gene has CDR1 MGHRA and CDR2 YSYEKL. V lost 4 bases and J 5 bases, leaving 12 bases between the germline ends.

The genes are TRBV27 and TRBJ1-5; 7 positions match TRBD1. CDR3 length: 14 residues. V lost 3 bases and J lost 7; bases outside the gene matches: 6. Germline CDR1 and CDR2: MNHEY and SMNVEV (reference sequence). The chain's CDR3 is CASSFSDRRQPQHF. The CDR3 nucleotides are TGTGCCAGCAGTTTCTCGGACAGGCGGCAGCCCCAGCATTTT.

The CDR3 sequence: CASSQGSGDMGAFF. The CDR3 DNA reads TGCGCCAGCAGCCAAGGGTCAGGCGACATGGGAGCTTTCTTT. The chain is built from TRBV4-1 and TRBJ1-1; D remains unclear. Trimming took off 1 base at V and 10 bases at J, with 16 bases between the two ends. CDR3 length equals 14 residues. Per the germline V gene, CDR1 is MGHRA and CDR2 is YSYEKL.

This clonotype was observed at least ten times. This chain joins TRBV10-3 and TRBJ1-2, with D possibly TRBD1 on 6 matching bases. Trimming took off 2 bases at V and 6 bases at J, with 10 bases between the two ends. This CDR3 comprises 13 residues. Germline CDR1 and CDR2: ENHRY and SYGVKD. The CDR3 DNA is TGTGCCATCAGTGAGACAGGGCTGGATGGCTACACCTTC. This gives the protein CAISETGLDGYTF.

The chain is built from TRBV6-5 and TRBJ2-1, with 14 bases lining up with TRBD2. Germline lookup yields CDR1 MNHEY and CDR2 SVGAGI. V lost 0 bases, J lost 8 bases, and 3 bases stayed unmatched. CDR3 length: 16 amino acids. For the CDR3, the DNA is TGTGCCAGCAGTTACTCGGGACTAGCGGGGGTAGATGAGCAGTTCTTC. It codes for CASSYSGLAGVDEQFF.

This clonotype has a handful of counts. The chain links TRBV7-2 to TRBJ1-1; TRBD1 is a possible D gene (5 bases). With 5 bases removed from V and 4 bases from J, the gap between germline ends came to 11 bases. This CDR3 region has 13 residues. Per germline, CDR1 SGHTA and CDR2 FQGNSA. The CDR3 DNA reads TGTGCCAGCAGCATGGGGGGTCCCACTGAAGCTTTCTTT. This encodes CASSMGGPTEAFF.

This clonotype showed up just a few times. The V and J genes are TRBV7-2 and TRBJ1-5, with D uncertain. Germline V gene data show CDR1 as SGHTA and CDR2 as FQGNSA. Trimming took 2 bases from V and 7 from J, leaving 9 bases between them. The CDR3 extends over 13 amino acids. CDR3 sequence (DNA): TGTGCCAGCAGCTTAACTAGTCTACAGCCCCAGCATTTT. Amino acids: CASSLTSLQPQHF.

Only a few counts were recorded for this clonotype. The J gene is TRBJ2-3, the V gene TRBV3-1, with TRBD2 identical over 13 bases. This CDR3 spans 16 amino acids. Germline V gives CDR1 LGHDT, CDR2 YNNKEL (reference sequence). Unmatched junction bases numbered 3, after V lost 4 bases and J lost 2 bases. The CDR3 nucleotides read TGTGCCAGCAGCCTCGGGACTAGCGGGGTCACAGATACGCAGTATTTT. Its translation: CASSLGTSGVTDTQYF.

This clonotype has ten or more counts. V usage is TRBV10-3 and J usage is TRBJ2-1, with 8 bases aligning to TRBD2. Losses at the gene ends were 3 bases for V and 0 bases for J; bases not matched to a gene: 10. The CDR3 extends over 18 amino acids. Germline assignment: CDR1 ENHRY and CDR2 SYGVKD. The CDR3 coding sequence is TGTGCCATCAGTGACCGGCTAGCGGGTCTTAGCTCCTACAATGAGCAGTTCTTC. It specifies CAISDRLAGLSSYNEQFF.

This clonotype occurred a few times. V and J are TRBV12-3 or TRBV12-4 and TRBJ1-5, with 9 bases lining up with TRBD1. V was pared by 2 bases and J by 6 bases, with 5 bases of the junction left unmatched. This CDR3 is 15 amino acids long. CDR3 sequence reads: CASSLIGTGLQPQHF. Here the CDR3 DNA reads TGTGCCAGCAGTTTAATCGGGACAGGGCTTCAGCCCCAGCATTTT.

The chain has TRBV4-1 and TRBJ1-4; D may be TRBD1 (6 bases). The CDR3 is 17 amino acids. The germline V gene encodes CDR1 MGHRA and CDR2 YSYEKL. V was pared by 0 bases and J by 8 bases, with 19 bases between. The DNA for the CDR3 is TGCGCCAGCAGCCAAGAGGCAGGGCCGGGGGCCGTGGAAAAACTGTTTTTT. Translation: CASSQEAGPGAVEKLFF.

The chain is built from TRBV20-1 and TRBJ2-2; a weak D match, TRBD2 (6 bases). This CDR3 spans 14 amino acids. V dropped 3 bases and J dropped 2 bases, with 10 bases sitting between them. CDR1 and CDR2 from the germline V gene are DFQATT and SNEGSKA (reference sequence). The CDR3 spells CSASGGVNTGELFF. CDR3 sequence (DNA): TGCAGTGCTAGCGGGGGAGTTAACACCGGGGAGCTGTTTTTT.

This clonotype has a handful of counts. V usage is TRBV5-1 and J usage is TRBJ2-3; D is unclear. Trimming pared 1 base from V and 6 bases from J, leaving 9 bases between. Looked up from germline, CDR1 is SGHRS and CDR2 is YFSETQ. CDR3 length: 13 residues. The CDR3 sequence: CASSLIPVDTQYF. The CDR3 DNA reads TGCGCCAGCAGCTTGATCCCGGTCGATACGCAGTATTTT.

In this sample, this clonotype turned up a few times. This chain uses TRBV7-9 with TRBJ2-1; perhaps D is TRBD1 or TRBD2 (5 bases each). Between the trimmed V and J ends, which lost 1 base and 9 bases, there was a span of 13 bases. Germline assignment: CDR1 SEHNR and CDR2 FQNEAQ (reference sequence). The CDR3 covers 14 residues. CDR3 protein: CASSLGGSSLEQFF. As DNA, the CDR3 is TGTGCCAGCAGCTTAGGGGGGAGTAGTCTTGAGCAGTTCTTC.

CDR3 residues: CASSPGLTGEQYV. CDR3 nucleotide sequence: TGTGCCAGCAGTCCCGGGTTAACGGGAGAGCAGTACGTC. The chain has TRBV6-6 and TRBJ2-7; maybe TRBD2 (5 bases). Trimming removed 5 bases from V and 7 bases from J, with 15 bases in between. The germline V gene encodes CDR1 MNHNY and CDR2 SVGAGI (reference sequence). The CDR3 sequence is 13 residues long.

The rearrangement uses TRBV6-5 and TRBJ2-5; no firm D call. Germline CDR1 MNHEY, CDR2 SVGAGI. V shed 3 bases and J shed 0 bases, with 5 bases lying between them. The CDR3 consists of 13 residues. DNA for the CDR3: TGTGCCAGCAGTTATAACTACCAAGAGACCCAGTACTTC. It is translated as CASSYNYQETQYF.

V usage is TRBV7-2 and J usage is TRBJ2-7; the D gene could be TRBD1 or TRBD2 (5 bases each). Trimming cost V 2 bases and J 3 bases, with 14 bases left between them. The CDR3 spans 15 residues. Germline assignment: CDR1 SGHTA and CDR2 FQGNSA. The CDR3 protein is CASSLWGTANYEQYF. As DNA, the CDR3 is TGTGCCAGCAGCTTATGGGGGACGGCAAACTACGAGCAGTACTTC.